This T cell receptor (beta chain) stems from a study of T cells after posttransplantation cyclophosphamide. Whole-study results and caveats: TRB clonality was highly associated with recipient CMV seropositivity and reactivation. Tissue-infiltrating T cells from skin or gut overlapped little with blood T cells. Donor-recipient repertoire similarity was low at 1-2 months, rising over year one.

This CDR3 has 20 residues. Germline V gene lookup returns CDR1 LGHNA and CDR2 YNFKEQ. V dropped 0 bases and J dropped 3; count of bases not matched to a gene: 11. About this clone: Antigen specificity is unknown.

Methotrexate plus calcineurin inhibitor accompanied controls' myeloablative marrow transplants; sampling was 1 year later. Method: immunoSEQ multiplex PCR; TCRdb's copy keeps in-frame clones and lacks some. The data hold 8,000 to 10,000 clones, with about 89% observed a single time. The specimen was PBMCs, collected about 67 weeks after allogeneic stem cell transplant with calcineurin inhibitor and methotrexate. This chain uses TRBV4-2 with TRBJ2-3, with TRBD2 matching over 14 bases. The clonotype originates from a male patient between 45 and 60 years old who received an allogeneic stem cell transplant from an unrelated donor, was CMV-positive, and had chronic GVHD only. Some T cells may have originated in the graft donor. CDR3 in DNA: TGTGCCAGCAGCCAAGATCTGGGACTAGCGGGGGACCAACATACAGATACGCAGTATTTT. Translating it yields CASSQDLGLAGDQHTDTQYF.